Shown below are 15 T cell receptor beta chains from a single sample sequenced in a study of blood T cells in healthy people across ages. Then a second PCR, running about 6 to 11 cycles, was carried out with a sample-barcoded 5' primer and a J-beta primer mix. TCRdb processed the 5' RACE reads anew with MiXCR; each CDR3 protein has one entry. The sample records over 950,000 distinct CDR3 sequences, 51% being singletons. Sequenced input: blood. These receptors were obtained from a woman aged 55-69 years in good health.

This sequence joins TRBV28 and TRBJ2-1; tentative D call: TRBD2 (5 bases). CDR3 size: 14 residues. Germline lookup yields CDR1 MDHEN and CDR2 SYDVKM. The germline V and J ends were trimmed by 9 bases and 8 bases, with 20 bases remaining between them. CDR3 bases: TGTGCCAGTTTAGCGTGGACGGGTACATATGAGCAGTTCTTC. It codes for CASLAWTGTYEQFF.

The J gene is TRBJ2-7, the V gene TRBV27; D is uncertain. V lost 2 bases, J lost 0 bases, and 11 bases lay in between. Germline CDR1 is MNHEY and CDR2 is SMNVEV (reference sequence). The CDR3 runs 15 residues. The CDR3 loop reads CASSLRDQSSYEQYF. CDR3 DNA sequence: TGTGCCAGCAGTTTACGTGACCAAAGCTCCTACGAGCAGTACTTC.

The chain has TRBV28 and TRBJ2-3, with 7 bases fitting TRBD2. Germline V gene lookup returns CDR1 MDHEN and CDR2 SYDVKM. The CDR3 has 15 residues. V dropped 8 bases and J dropped 2; count of bases not matched to a gene: 10. The DNA of the CDR3 is TGTGCCAGCGGGAGGGTTTATGAGCACACAGATACGCAGTATTTT. Residues: CASGRVYEHTDTQYF.

The chain is built from TRBV30 and TRBJ2-3, with unresolved D. CDR1 GTSNPN and CDR2 SVGIG come from the germline V gene (reference sequence). This CDR3 spans 13 amino acids. V lost 4 bases to trimming and J lost 1 base, with 9 bases between them. CDR3 residues: CAWTRARTDTQYF. CDR3 bases: TGTGCCTGGACCCGGGCCCGCACAGATACGCAGTATTTT.

This chain uses TRBV4-1 with TRBJ2-7; 10 bases line up with TRBD1. The CDR3 length is 16 residues. Germline trimming cut 2 bases from V and 3 bases from J; bases unmatched to any gene: 7. The V gene's germline CDR1 is MGHRA and CDR2 YSYEKL. This CDR3 is CASSQWTGGRYYEQYF. The CDR3 DNA reads TGCGCCAGCAGCCAATGGACAGGGGGGAGATACTACGAGCAGTACTTC.

The gene calls are TRBV20-1 and TRBJ1-1, with 7 bases lining up with TRBD1. Germline loops: CDR1 DFQATT, CDR2 SNEGSKA (reference sequence). The CDR3 is 15 residues long. V lost 1 base to trimming and J lost 2 bases; unmatched junction nucleotides: 7. The DNA for the CDR3 is TGCAGTGCTAGAGCAGGGGGTTATGTCAACACTGAAGCTTTCTTT. Residues: CSARAGGYVNTEAFF.

The DNA for the CDR3 is TGTGCCAGCAGACCCTTCCTAGCGGGAGTCTACGAGCAGTACTTC. Translated, it gives CASRPFLAGVYEQYF. The chain links TRBV27 to TRBJ2-7; 10 bases map to TRBD2. This CDR3 is built from 15 residues. The germline CDR1 and CDR2 sequences are MNHEY and SMNVEV (reference sequence). The J segment lost 3 bases and the V segment lost 6 bases, leaving 8 bases of the junction unmatched.

This clonotype has just a few counts. V and J are TRBV5-1 and TRBJ2-7, with 7 bases lining up with TRBD2. Trimming removed 3 bases from V and 2 bases from J; junction bases left unmatched: 8. CDR1 and CDR2 (germline): SGHRS, YFSETQ. This CDR3 contains 15 residues. Here the CDR3 reads CASSSGVAGPYEQYF. CDR3 DNA sequence: TGCGCCAGCAGCTCCGGGGTAGCGGGTCCCTACGAGCAGTACTTC.

V and J are TRBV6-2 or TRBV6-3 and TRBJ2-5; tentative D call: TRBD1 (7 bases). This CDR3 contains 13 residues. The germline V and J ends were trimmed by 6 bases and 11 bases, with 19 bases remaining between them. Germline values: CDR1 MNHEY, CDR2 SVGEGT. The CDR3 coding sequence is TGTGCCAGCAGCAAACAGGGGCCGGGGGAGCAGTACTTC. Protein: CASSKQGPGEQYF.

Points on this clonotype: At one end the junction does not follow the germline gene, possibly because of a read error. V is TRBV7-2 and J is TRBJ2-7, with TRBD2 identical over 11 bases. Germline loops: CDR1 SGHTA, CDR2 FQGNSA. The CDR3 contains 14 residues. In DNA, the CDR3 is TGTGCCGGCAGAGGACTAGCGGGCCTCTACGAGCAGTACTTC. As protein: CAGRGLAGLYEQYF.

The V gene is TRBV4-3, the J gene TRBJ2-1; 8 bases match TRBD1. CDR3 length equals 18 residues. Germline V gives CDR1 LGHNA, CDR2 YSLEER. After removal of 0 bases from V and 5 bases from J, the junction contained 12 bases not matched to a gene. As DNA, the CDR3 is TGCGCCAGCAGCCAAGATCTTGTAGTCGGGACAGGCGACAATGAGCAGTTCTTC. It is translated as CASSQDLVVGTGDNEQFF.

The gene calls are TRBV28 and TRBJ2-1, with no clear D. The CDR3 contains 13 residues. Trimming left V 5 bases short and J 9 bases short, with 14 bases between. In germline, CDR1 is MDHEN, CDR2 SYDVKM. The CDR3 DNA reads as TGTGCCAGCAGTCAGATTACAGCACTTGAGCAGTTCTTC. It codes for CASSQITALEQFF.

This clonotype showed up just a few times. The rearrangement links TRBV6-5 to TRBJ1-2; D is undetermined. Germline V CDR1 and CDR2: MNHEY, SVGAGI. The CDR3 is 14 residues long. The V and J ends lost 8 bases and 4 bases respectively, with 17 bases between them. In DNA, the CDR3 is TGTGCCAGCTCCCCATTGGAATCTTTCTATGGCTACACCTTC. Its translation: CASSPLESFYGYTF.

V and J are TRBV25-1 and TRBJ2-7; 11 nucleotides line up with TRBD1. This CDR3 contains 16 residues. After removal of 3 bases from V and 0 bases from J, the junction contained 4 bases not matched to a gene. CDR1 MGHDK and CDR2 SYGVNS come from the germline V gene. The CDR3 spells CASSERGTGGSYEQYF. CDR3 sequence (DNA): TGTGCCAGCAGTGAGAGGGGGACAGGGGGCTCCTACGAGCAGTACTTC.

The gene calls are TRBV28 and TRBJ2-7; 10 nucleotides agree with TRBD2. The germline V gene has CDR1 MDHEN and CDR2 SYDVKM. Germline trimming cut 6 bases from V and 5 bases from J; bases unmatched to any gene: 10. CDR3 length: 15 residues. This chain's CDR3 is CASRSPRTSGNEQYF. The CDR3 DNA is TGTGCCAGCAGATCTCCCCGGACTAGCGGAAACGAGCAGTACTTC. Full variable domain (remainder filled in from reference TRBV28 and TRBJ2-7): DVKVTQSSRYLVKRTGEKVFLECVQDMDHENMFWYRQDPGLGLRLIYFSYDVKMKEKGDIPEGYSVSREKKERFSLILESASTNQTSMYLCASRSPRTSGNEQYFGPGTRLTVT.